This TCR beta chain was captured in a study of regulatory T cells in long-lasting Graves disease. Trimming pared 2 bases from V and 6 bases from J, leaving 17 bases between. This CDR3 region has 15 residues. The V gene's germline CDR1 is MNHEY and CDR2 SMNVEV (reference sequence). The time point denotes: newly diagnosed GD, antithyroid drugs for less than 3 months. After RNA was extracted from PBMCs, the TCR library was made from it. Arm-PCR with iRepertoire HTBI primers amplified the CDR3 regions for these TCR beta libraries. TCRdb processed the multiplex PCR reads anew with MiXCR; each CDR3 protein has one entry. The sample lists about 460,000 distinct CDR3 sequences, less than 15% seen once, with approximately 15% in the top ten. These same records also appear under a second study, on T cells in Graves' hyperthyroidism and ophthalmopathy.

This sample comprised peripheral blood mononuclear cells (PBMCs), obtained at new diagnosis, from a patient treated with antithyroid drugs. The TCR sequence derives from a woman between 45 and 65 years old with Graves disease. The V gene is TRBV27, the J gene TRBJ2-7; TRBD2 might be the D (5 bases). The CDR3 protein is CASSLRVGEVIEQYF. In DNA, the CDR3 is TGTGCCAGCAGTTTAAGGGTGGGAGAGGTTATCGAGCAGTACTTC.